This TCR beta chain is drawn from a study of regulatory T cells in long-lasting Graves disease. Findings and limits, study-wide: Persistent Graves' patients showed less TCR diversity than newly diagnosed patients showed. Between persistent patients, 2,500 to 3,500 public clonotypes were shared, exceeding the 966 shared between new patients.

Time point meaning: newly diagnosed GD, antithyroid drugs for less than 3 months. From RNA extracted from PBMCs, the TCR library was made. Germline V gives CDR1 ENHRY, CDR2 SYGVKD. This CDR3 contains 16 residues. V was pared by 5 bases and J by 8 bases, with 22 bases between. Arm-PCR with iRepertoire HTBI primers amplified the CDR3 regions for these TCR beta libraries. In TCRdb, the multiplex PCR reads were re-called with MiXCR into one record per CDR3 protein. This table has some 560,000 distinct CDR3 sequences, about 16% appearing once. As for this clonotype: Its specificity is unknown.

The data were also submitted as part of a second study, on T cells in Graves' hyperthyroidism and ophthalmopathy.

The chain links TRBV10-3 to TRBJ2-1, with D tentatively TRBD1 or TRBD2 (6 bases each). The source of this sequence is a woman aged 40-60 years with Graves disease. The sequencing here drew on peripheral blood mononuclear cells (PBMCs), taken at new diagnosis, from a patient treated with antithyroid drugs. The CDR3 DNA sequence: TGTGCCATCAGTTCATCGAAGGGGGGCTTCGCGGATGAGCAGTTCTTC. This sequence encodes CAISSSKGGFADEQFF.